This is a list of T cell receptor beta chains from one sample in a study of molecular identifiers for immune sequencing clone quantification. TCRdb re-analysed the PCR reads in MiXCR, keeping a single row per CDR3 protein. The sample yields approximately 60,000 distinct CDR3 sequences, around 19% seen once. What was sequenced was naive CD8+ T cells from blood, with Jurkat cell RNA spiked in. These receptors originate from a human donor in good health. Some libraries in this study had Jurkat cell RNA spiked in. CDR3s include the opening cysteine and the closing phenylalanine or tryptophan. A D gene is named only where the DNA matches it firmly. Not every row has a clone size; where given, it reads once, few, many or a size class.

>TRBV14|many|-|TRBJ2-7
CASSQEPRRLGGSYEQYF
TGTGCCAGCAGCCAAGAGCCGAGGCGACTAGGGGGTTCCTACGAGCAGTACTTC
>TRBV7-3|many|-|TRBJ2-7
CASSLSSLDSSYEQYF
TGTGCCAGCAGCTTAAGCTCATTGGACAGTTCCTACGAGCAGTACTTC
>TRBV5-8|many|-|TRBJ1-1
CASSLGGPPFF
TGTGCCAGCAGCCTGGGGGGTCCACCATTCTTT
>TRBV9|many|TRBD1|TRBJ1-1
CASSVGQLNTEAFF
TGTGCCAGCAGCGTGGGACAGCTGAACACTGAAGCTTTCTTT
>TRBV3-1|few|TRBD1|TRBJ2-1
CASSQGDRASDEQFF
TGTGCCAGCAGCCAAGGGGACAGGGCCTCCGATGAGCAGTTCTTC
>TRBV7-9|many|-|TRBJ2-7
CASTIGLGEQYF
TGTGCCAGCACTATCGGGCTGGGCGAGCAGTACTTC
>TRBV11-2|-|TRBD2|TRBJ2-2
CASSRRTSGISSGELFF
TGTGCCAGCAGCCGACGGACTAGCGGGATATCGTCTGGGGAGCTGTTTTTT
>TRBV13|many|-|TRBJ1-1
CASSPPVGTEAFF
TGTGCCAGCAGCCCCCCCGTAGGGACTGAAGCTTTCTTT
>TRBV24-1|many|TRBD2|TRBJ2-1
CATSDFRREFGNEQFF
TGTGCCACCAGTGATTTTCGGCGGGAGTTTGGTAATGAGCAGTTCTTC
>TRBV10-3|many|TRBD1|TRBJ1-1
CAISEPLRTGADEAFF
TGTGCCATCAGTGAGCCACTAAGGACAGGGGCTGATGAAGCTTTCTTT
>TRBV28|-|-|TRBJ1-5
CASCLSGTDDQPQHF
TGTGCCAGCTGTTTATCCGGGACGGACGATCAGCCCCAGCATTTT
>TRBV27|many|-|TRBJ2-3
CASSLWDPSDTQYF
TGTGCCAGCAGTTTATGGGACCCGTCAGATACGCAGTATTTT
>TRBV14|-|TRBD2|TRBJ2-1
CASSLGLAGVRNEQFF
TGTGCCAGCAGCCTCGGCCTAGCGGGAGTTCGGAATGAGCAGTTCTTC
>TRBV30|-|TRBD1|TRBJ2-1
CAWSGQGVYNEQLF
TGTGCCTGGAGTGGACAGGGGGTTTACAATGAGCAGCTCTTC
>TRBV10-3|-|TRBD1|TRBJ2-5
CAISGGQERETQYF
TGTGCTATCAGTGGGGGACAGGAGCGAGAGACCCAGTACTTC
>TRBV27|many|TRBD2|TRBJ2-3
CASRTLAGEIGTDTQYF
TGTGCCAGCAGAACCTTGGCGGGAGAAATCGGCACAGATACGCAGTATTTT
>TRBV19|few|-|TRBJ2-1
CASSIAGFSYNEQFF
TGTGCCAGTAGTATCGCGGGGTTCTCCTACAATGAGCAGTTCTTC
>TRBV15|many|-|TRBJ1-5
CATSRKGGRNQPQHF
TGTGCCACCAGCAGAAAGGGGGGCCGCAATCAGCCCCAGCATTTT
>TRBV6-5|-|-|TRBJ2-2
CASSYSTGVTNTGELFF
TGTGCCAGCAGTTACTCGACTGGGGTCACGAACACCGGGGAGCTGTTTTTT
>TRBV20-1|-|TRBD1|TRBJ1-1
CSASRDRGLIRLNTKAFF
TGCAGTGCTAGCCGGGACAGGGGGCTTATTAGGCTGAACACTAAAGCTTTCTTT
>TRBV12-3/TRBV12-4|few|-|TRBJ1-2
CASSFGGTRAGNGYTF
TGTGCCAGCAGTTTCGGGGGTACCCGGGCAGGTAATGGCTACACCTTC
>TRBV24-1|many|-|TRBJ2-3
CATQGTLGPDTQYF
TGTGCCACCCAGGGGACCTTGGGGCCAGATACGCAGTATTTT
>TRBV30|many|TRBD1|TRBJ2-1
CAWSAIGTGGYNEQFF
TGTGCCTGGAGTGCGATCGGGACAGGGGGGTACAATGAGCAGTTCTTC